Sequencing of this T cell receptor (beta chain) was carried out in a study of blood T cell repertoires in COVID-19. About the research overall: Donors in the United States, Italy and Spain gave samples during acute or convalescent COVID-19. Sources were T cells, B-cell-depleted T cells, or PBMCs; the material itself was cDNA or gDNA.

In the original workflow: Researchers report that nucleated cell counts were estimated from reference gene primer amplification. Data came from immunoSEQ multiplex PCR; TCRdb stores just in-frame clones and leaves some out. That table supplies the V and J calls and clone size; D and trimming were determined from the DNA. The data hold 130,000 or so clones, with 85% to 90% observed a single time. Germline V gene data show CDR1 as SGDLS and CDR2 as YYNGEE. Trimming stripped 0 bases from V and 3 bases from J, with 13 bases between. The CDR3 loop spans 15 amino acids. This chain uses TRBV9 with TRBJ2-7, with D perhaps matching TRBD1 (6 bases). The sequencing sample was made of peripheral blood. This TCR came from a man aged 45-65 years with active COVID-19. The CDR3 spells CASSVGGTLSYEQYF. The CDR3 nucleotides read TGTGCCAGCAGCGTAGGAGGGACACTCAGCTACGAGCAGTACTTC. Filled out from reference TRBV9 and TRBJ2-7, the complete variable domain reads DSGVTQTPKHLITATGQRVTLRCSPRSGDLSVYWYQQSLDQGLQFLIQYYNGEERAKGNILERFSAQQFPDLHSELNLSSLELGDSALYFCASSVGGTLSYEQYFGPGTRLTVT.